The clone carrying this T cell receptor beta chain was detected only a few times. What it binds is not known. PCR was performed a second time for roughly 7 to 12 cycles using a sample-barcoded 5' primer and a J-beta primer mix. TCRdb redid the calling of the 5' RACE reads with MiXCR, one entry per CDR3 protein. The table records some 760,000 distinct CDR3 sequences, 20% to 25% of them present only once. Germline CDR1 reads SGHVS; CDR2 reads FQNEAQ. The CDR3 runs 12 residues. The entry originates in a study of blood T cells in healthy people across ages. General study results and limits: A greater number of naive CD4+ cells and higher diversity distinguished long-lived donors from aged donors.

This same sample was also taken into another study, of T cells of mothers and their children.

The chain couples TRBV7-8 to TRBJ2-1; D is unclear. The DNA end favors TRBJ2-7, so the J call may be wrong. The sequence was obtained from a boy between 10 and 17 years old in good health. Sample: blood. The CDR3 protein is CASSPEIYEQYF. The DNA of the CDR3 is TGTGCCAGCAGCCCCGAAATATACGAGCAGTACTTC.